This T cell receptor (beta chain) was sequenced in a study of technical replicates of blood from a few donors. Measured with immunoSEQ multiplex PCR; TCRdb has only the in-frame clones, and not every one. Here the sample spans under 85,000 clones, around 97% being singletons. Looked up from germline, CDR1 is MNHNS and CDR2 is SASEGT. This CDR3 has 14 residues. Deletions cut 2 bases from V and 10 bases from J, with 15 bases between. Sample: T cells isolated from PBMCs. This TCR came from a human donor in good health. This sequence joins TRBV6-1 and TRBJ2-1; perhaps TRBD2 as D (5 bases). This chain's CDR3 is CASSESPSSGEQFF. The CDR3 nucleotides read TGTGCCAGCAGTGAATCTCCTAGCTCCGGAGAGCAGTTCTTC.